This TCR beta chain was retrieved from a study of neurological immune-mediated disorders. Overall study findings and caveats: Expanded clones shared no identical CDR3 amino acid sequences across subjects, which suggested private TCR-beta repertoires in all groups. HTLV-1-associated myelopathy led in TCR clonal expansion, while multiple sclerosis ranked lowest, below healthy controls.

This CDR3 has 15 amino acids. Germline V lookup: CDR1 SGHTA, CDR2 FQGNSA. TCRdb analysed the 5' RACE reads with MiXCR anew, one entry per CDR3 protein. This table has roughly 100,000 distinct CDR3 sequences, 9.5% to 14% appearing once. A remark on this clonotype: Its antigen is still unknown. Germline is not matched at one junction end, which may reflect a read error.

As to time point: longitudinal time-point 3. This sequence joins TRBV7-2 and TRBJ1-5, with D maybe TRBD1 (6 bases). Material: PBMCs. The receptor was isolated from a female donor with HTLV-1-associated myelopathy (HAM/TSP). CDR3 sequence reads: CASSFGTYRNQPQRF. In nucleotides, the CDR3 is TGTGCCAGCAGCTTCGGGACATATAGAAATCAGCCCCAGCGTTTT.